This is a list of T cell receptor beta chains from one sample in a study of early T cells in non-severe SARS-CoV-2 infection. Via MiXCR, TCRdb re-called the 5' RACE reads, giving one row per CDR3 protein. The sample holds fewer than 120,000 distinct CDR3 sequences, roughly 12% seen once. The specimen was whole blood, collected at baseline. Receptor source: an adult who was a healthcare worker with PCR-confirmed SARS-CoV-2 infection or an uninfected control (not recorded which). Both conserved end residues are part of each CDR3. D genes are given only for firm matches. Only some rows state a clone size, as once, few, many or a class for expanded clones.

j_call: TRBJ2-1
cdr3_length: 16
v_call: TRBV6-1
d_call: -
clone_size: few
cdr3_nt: TGTGCCAGCAGTGAAAGGGGGGGACTAACCTACAATGAGCAGTTCTTC
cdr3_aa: CASSERGGLTYNEQFF

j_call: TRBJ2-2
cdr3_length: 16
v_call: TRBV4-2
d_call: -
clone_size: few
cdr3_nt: TGTGCCAGCAGCCAAGATTCTCGAGGATACACCGGGGAGCTGTTTTTT
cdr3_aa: CASSQDSRGYTGELFF

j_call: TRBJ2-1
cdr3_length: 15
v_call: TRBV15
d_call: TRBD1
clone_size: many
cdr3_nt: TGTGCCACCAGCAGAGATCGGACAGGGATCAATGAGCAGTTCTTC
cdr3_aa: CATSRDRTGINEQFF

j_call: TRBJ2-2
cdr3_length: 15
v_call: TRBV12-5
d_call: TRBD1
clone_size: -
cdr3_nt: TGTGCTAGTGGTTTGACCAGGGGGCCGGCCGGGGAGCTGTTTTTT
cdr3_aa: CASGLTRGPAGELFF

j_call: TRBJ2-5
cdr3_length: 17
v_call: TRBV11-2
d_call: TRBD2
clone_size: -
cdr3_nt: TGTGCCAGCAGCTATCATATTCCCCTCGCTAGCGGGGAGACCCAGTACTTC
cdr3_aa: CASSYHIPLASGETQYF

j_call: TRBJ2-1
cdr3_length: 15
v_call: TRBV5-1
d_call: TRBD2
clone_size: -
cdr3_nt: TGCGCCAGCAGCTCACTAGCGGGGGGCAACAATGAGCAGTTCTTC
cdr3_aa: CASSSLAGGNNEQFF

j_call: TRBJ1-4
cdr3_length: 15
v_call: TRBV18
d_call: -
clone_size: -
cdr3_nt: TGTGCCAGCTCACCTCAAAAAGGTCCTAATGAAAAACTGTTTTTT
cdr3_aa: CASSPQKGPNEKLFF

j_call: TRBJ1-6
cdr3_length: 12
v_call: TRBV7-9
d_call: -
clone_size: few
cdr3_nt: TGTGCCAGCAGCTTAGAAACTTCACCCCTCCACTTT
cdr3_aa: CASSLETSPLHF

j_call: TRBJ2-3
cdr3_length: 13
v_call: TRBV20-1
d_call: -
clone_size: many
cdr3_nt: TGCAGTGCTAGAGATAGTGGTCCAGATACGCAGTATTTT
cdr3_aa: CSARDSGPDTQYF

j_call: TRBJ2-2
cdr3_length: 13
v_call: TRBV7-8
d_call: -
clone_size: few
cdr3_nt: TGTGCCGTGTTGGGGCGGGGCACCGGGGAGCTGTTTTTT
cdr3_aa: CAVLGRGTGELFF

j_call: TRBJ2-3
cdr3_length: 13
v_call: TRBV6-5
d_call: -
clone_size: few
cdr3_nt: TGTGCCAGCAGTTACAGGAGCACAGATACGCAGTATTTT
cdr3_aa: CASSYRSTDTQYF

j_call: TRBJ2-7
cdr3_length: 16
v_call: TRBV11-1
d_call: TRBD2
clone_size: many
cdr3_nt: TGTGCCAGCAGCTCTGGACTAGCGGGAGTTAACTTGGAGCAGTACTTC
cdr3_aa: CASSSGLAGVNLEQYF

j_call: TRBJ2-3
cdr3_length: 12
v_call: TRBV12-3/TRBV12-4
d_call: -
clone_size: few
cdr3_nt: TGTGCCAGCAGTTTGCCCGAGGATACGCAGTATTTT
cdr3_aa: CASSLPEDTQYF

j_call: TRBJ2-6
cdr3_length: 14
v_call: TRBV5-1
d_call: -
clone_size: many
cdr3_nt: TGCGCCAGCAGCTTGAGCTCTGGGGCCAACGTCCTGACTTTC
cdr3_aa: CASSLSSGANVLTF

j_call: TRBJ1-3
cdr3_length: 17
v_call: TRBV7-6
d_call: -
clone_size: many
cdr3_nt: TGTGCCAGCAGGGCGAATTGGGGGGGGCTCTCTGGAAACACCATATATTTT
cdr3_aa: CASRANWGGLSGNTIYF

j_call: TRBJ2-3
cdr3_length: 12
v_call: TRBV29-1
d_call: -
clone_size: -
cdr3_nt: TGCAGCGCCTCGAACAGCACAGATACGCAGTATTTT
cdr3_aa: CSASNSTDTQYF

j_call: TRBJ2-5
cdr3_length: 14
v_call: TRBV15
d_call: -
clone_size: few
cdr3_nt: TGTGCCACCAGCCATTTCGCAGCCCAAGAGACCCAGTACTTC
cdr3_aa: CATSHFAAQETQYF